A selection of T cell receptor beta chains follows, all from one sample in a study of control samples from healthy donors and cancer patients. Some clones are missing from TCRdb's copy, which holds only in-frame ones; the method was immunoSEQ multiplex PCR. Among approximately 120,000 clones listed, 90% were seen once. Sequencing was carried out using blood. The receptors here all came from a human donor in good health. The donor label of this sample is uncertain. CDR3s include the opening cysteine and the closing phenylalanine or tryptophan. The D gene is left open where the match is weak. Part of the rows lack a size; the others show once, few, many or a class for expanded clones.

v_gene	d_gene	abundance	j_gene	CDR3nt	CDR3aa
TRBV5-1	NA	NA	TRBJ1-6	TGCGCCAGCAGCGCGGACAGTGGCAACAATTCACCCCTCCACTTT	CASSADSGNNSPLHF
TRBV14	NA	once	TRBJ1-1	TGTGCCAGCAGCCATCTGTCATCGGGCTACACTGAAGCTTTCTTT	CASSHLSSGYTEAFF
TRBV11-1	NA	NA	TRBJ1-2	TGTGCCAGCAGCTTAGATCCAGGGCCCTATGGCTACACCTTC	CASSLDPGPYGYTF
TRBV19	NA	NA	TRBJ1-1	TGTGCCAGTAGTATCACCTCGGAGGGCGGCACTGAAGCTTTCTTT	CASSITSEGGTEAFF
TRBV5-6	TRBD2	NA	TRBJ2-2	TGTGCCAGCAGCTTGGAACTAGCGGGGGGTTTGAACACCGGGGAGCTGTTTTTT	CASSLELAGGLNTGELFF
TRBV18	TRBD1	once	TRBJ1-1	TGTGCCAGCTCACAATTGGACAGGCCGAACACTGAAGCTTTCTTT	CASSQLDRPNTEAFF
TRBV6-5	NA	NA	TRBJ2-7	TGTGCCAGCAGTAATCAGGGTAGCTACGAGCAGTACTTC	CASSNQGSYEQYF
TRBV6-5	NA	NA	TRBJ2-3	TGTGCCAGCAGACGGGACTTCACAGATACGCAGTATTTT	CASRRDFTDTQYF
TRBV14	NA	NA	TRBJ2-7	TGTGCCAGCAGCCGACTACTATCCTACGAGCAGTACTTC	CASSRLLSYEQYF
TRBV12-3/TRBV12-4	NA	few	TRBJ2-2	TGTGCCAGCAGGCAGGGGTCCACCGGGGAGCTGTTTTTT	CASRQGSTGELFF
TRBV30	NA	NA	TRBJ2-1	TGTGCCCTAAGTTGGGGCAGAACGGCGCCTGAGCAGTTCTTC	CALSWGRTAPEQFF
TRBV3-1/TRBV3-2	NA	NA	TRBJ2-3	TGTGCCAGCAGCAACAGACAGACCTCAGATACGCAGTATTTT	CASSNRQTSDTQYF
TRBV5-1	NA	NA	TRBJ1-2	TGCGCCAGCAGCTGGGTAACAGGGCCTGGCTACACCTTC	CASSWVTGPGYTF
TRBV24-1	NA	NA	TRBJ2-7	TGTGCCACCAGTGATACAGGGTCCTACGAGCAGTACTTC	CATSDTGSYEQYF
TRBV10-1	NA	NA	TRBJ2-7	TGCGCCAGCAGTGAGACGGGGGACAAAATCTACGAGCAGTACTTC	CASSETGDKIYEQYF
TRBV7-2	TRBD2	NA	TRBJ2-3	TGTGCCAGCAGTCGCCTCGGGGGAGGGACCATCCTCGGCACAGATACGCAGTATTTT	CASSRLGGGTILGTDTQYF
TRBV7-7	TRBD2	once	TRBJ2-1	TGTGCCAGCAGCTTGGGACTAGCGAGGGACAATGAGCAGTTCTTC	CASSLGLARDNEQFF
TRBV28	NA	NA	TRBJ1-5	TGTGCCAGCACCTTCAGCAATCAGCCCCAGCATTTT	CASTFSNQPQHF
TRBV12-5	TRBD1	NA	TRBJ2-3	TGTGCTAGTGGTCGGGACAGCCACACAGATACGCAGTATTTT	CASGRDSHTDTQYF
TRBV5-1	TRBD1	NA	TRBJ2-7	TGCGCCAGCAACTTCGGGGGACAGGCCCTTACTCTGACCTACGAGCAGTACTTC	CASNFGGQALTLTYEQYF
TRBV19	NA	NA	TRBJ1-6	TGTGCCAGTAGTATCGTCGCAGACTTTAATTCACCCCTCCACTTT	CASSIVADFNSPLHF
TRBV18	NA	NA	TRBJ2-7	TGTGCCAGCTCACCACCGGGAAGGGCCCACGAGCAGTACTTC	CASSPPGRAHEQYF
TRBV24-1	TRBD1	NA	TRBJ1-2	TGTGCCACCAGTGACGGGGGACAGGGAAGGGACGGCTACACCTTC	CATSDGGQGRDGYTF
TRBV5-1	NA	NA	TRBJ2-5	TGCGCCAGCAGCCTGGGACTCGGAGAGACCCAGTACTTC	CASSLGLGETQYF
TRBV5-1	TRBD1	NA	TRBJ2-2	TGCGCCAGCAGCTTGGGACAGGGGATCGGGGAGCTGTTTTTT	CASSLGQGIGELFF
TRBV18	TRBD1	NA	TRBJ2-2	TGTGCCAGCTCACCACGGGCAGGGGGCGTATCCACCGGGGAGCTGTTTTTT	CASSPRAGGVSTGELFF
TRBV2	NA	NA	TRBJ1-5	TGTGCCAGGCAAATGATTAGACTCAAAATATACAGCAATCAGCCCCAGCATTTT	CARQMIRLKIYSNQPQHF
TRBV29-1	TRBD1	NA	TRBJ1-2	TGCAGCGTTGAGGGGGCTTTGCAGGGGGCGGAGTATGGCTACACCTTC	CSVEGALQGAEYGYTF
TRBV10-3	NA	NA	TRBJ2-2	TGTGCCAGCGGCGGGTGGGCAGGTCTTAACACCGGGGAGCTGTTTTTT	CASGGWAGLNTGELFF
TRBV7-8	TRBD2	NA	TRBJ2-7	TGTGCCAGCAGCTTAGACGACGGGGGGGCGGTTCCGCAGCAGTACTTC	CASSLDDGGAVPQQYF
TRBV2	NA	NA	TRBJ2-7	TGTGCCAGCATCCGTGGGTTCTCCTACGAGCAGTACTTC	CASIRGFSYEQYF
TRBV6-1	NA	NA	TRBJ1-5	TGTGCCAGCAGTGATTGGGTAGCCGCGGGTAAATATAGCAATCAGCCCCAGCATTTT	CASSDWVAAGKYSNQPQHF
TRBV4-2	TRBD2	NA	TRBJ2-7	TGTGCCAGCAGCCAAGATCGGAGCGGGGGTCTCTCCTACGAGCAGTACTTC	CASSQDRSGGLSYEQYF
TRBV6-5	TRBD1	once	TRBJ2-5	TGTGCCAGCAGGACAGGGGGCTTAGAGACCCAGTACTTC	CASRTGGLETQYF
TRBV5-4	TRBD1	NA	TRBJ1-2	TGTGCCAGCAGCACAGGGGAGACTAACTATGGCTACACCTTC	CASSTGETNYGYTF
TRBV7-3	NA	NA	TRBJ2-1	TGTGCCAGCAGTAGCGCAGCGGGCTCCTACAATGAGCAGTTCTTC	CASSSAAGSYNEQFF
TRBV6-5	NA	NA	TRBJ1-3	TGTGCCAGCAGGCGACAAGAAGGATCTGGAAACACCATATATTTT	CASRRQEGSGNTIYF
TRBV30	TRBD1	NA	TRBJ1-3	TGTGCCTGGAGTCGGGACAGCGGCTCTGGAAACACCATATATTTT	CAWSRDSGSGNTIYF
TRBV28	NA	NA	TRBJ1-6	TGTGCCAGCAGGCCCGAACAGGGATATAATTCACCCCTCCACTTT	CASRPEQGYNSPLHF
TRBV2	NA	NA	TRBJ2-5	TGTGCCAGCAGTCCCCGGACAGGAGGGGAGACCCAGTACTTC	CASSPRTGGETQYF
TRBV6-5	NA	NA	TRBJ1-5	TGTGCCAGCAGCCCCACAGGGATCCGCAATCAGCCCCAGCATTTT	CASSPTGIRNQPQHF
TRBV5-1	TRBD1	NA	TRBJ1-4	TGCGCCAGCAGCTTGGACCCGGGACAGGGGAATGAAAAACTGTTTTTT	CASSLDPGQGNEKLFF
TRBV7-9	NA	NA	TRBJ1-2	TGTGCCAGCAGCCCAAATGTGGGGCTTTTTGGCTACACCTTC	CASSPNVGLFGYTF
TRBV18	TRBD1	NA	TRBJ1-5	TGTGCCAGCACCGCTGACAGGGGAGGACAGCCCCAGCATTTT	CASTADRGGQPQHF
TRBV18	TRBD2	NA	TRBJ2-1	TGTGCCAGCTCAAGTCGGGGGGGCTCCTACAATGAGCAGTTCTTC	CASSSRGGSYNEQFF
TRBV9	TRBD1	NA	TRBJ1-5	TGTGCCAGCAGCGCCTCCGGGACAGTAAATCAGCCCCAGCATTTT	CASSASGTVNQPQHF
TRBV12-3/TRBV12-4	NA	NA	TRBJ1-2	TGTGCCAGCAGTTTGGGCGGGGCTGGCTACACCTTC	CASSLGGAGYTF
TRBV14	NA	NA	TRBJ2-3	TGTGCCAGCAGCCAAGATCGAGGTGGGAGTGGGTCAGTGACGCAGTATTTT	CASSQDRGGSGSVTQYF
TRBV21-1	NA	NA	TRBJ2-2	TGTGCCAGCAGCAATACGCACTTCTGGGGGCGCGGGGAGCTGTTTTTT	CASSNTHFWGRGELFF
TRBV10-1	NA	NA	TRBJ2-5	TGCGCCAGCAGTGAACGAGGTCACGAAGAGACCCAGTACTTC	CASSERGHEETQYF
TRBV27	NA	NA	TRBJ1-5	TGTGCCAGCAGTCCCACTGTACAGGGAAGACAGCCCCAGCATTTT	CASSPTVQGRQPQHF
TRBV19	NA	NA	TRBJ2-7	TGTGCCAGTAATACGTACGGGGACGAGCAGTACTTC	CASNTYGDEQYF
TRBV6-1	NA	few	TRBJ2-3	TGTGCCAGCAGTGAATTGGGACCCCCTAACTGGGATACGCAGTATTTT	CASSELGPPNWDTQYF
TRBV11-2	NA	NA	TRBJ1-1	TGTGCCAGCAGCTCCCTGCGGGGAGAATTTGAAGCTTTCTTT	CASSSLRGEFEAFF